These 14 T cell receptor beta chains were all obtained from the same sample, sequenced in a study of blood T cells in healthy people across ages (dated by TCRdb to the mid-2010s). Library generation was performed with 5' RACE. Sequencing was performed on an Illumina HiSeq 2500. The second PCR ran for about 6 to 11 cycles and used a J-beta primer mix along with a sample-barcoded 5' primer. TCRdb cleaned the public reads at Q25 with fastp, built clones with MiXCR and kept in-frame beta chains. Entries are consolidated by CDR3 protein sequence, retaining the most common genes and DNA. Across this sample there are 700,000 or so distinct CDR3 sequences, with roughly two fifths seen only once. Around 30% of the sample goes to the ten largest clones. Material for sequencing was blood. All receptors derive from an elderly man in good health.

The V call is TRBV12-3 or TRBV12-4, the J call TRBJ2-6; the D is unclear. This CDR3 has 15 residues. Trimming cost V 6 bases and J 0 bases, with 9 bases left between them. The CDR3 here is CASRRQNSGANVLTF. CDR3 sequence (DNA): TGTGCCAGCAGACGACAAAACTCTGGGGCCAACGTCCTGACTTTC.

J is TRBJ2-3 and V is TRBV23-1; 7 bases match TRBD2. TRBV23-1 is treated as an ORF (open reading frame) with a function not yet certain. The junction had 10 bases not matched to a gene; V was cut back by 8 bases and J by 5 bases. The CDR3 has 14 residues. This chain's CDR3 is CASPRGGDVDTQYF. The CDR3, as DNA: TGCGCCAGCCCACGGGGAGGGGACGTAGATACGCAGTATTTT.

The CDR3 loop is CASSRALSDRPSDPLHF. The CDR3 DNA sequence: TGTGCCAGCAGCCGCGCCCTCTCCGACAGGCCATCCGACCCCCTCCACTTT. The gene calls are TRBV12-3 or TRBV12-4 and TRBJ1-6; D may be TRBD1 (6 bases). The CDR3 runs to 17 residues. Trimming stripped 6 bases from V and 13 bases from J, with 28 bases between.

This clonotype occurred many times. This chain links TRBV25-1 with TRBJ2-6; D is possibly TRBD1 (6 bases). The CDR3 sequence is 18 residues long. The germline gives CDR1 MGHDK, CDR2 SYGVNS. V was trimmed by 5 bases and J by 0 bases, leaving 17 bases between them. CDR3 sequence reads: CASSQIPGHSSGANVLTF. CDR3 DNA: TGTGCCAGCAGTCAAATTCCGGGACACAGCTCTGGGGCCAACGTCCTGACTTTC.

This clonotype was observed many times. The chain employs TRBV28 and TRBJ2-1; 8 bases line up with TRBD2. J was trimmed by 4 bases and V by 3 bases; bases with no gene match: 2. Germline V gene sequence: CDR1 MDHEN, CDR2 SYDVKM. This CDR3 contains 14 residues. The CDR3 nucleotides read TGTGCCAGCAGTTTGCCGGGAGGGTACAATGAGCAGTTCTTC. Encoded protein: CASSLPGGYNEQFF.

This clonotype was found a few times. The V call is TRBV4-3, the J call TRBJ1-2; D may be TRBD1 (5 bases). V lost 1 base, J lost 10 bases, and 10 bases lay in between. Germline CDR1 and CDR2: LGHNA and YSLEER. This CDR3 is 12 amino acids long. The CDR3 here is CASSQAGGTYTF. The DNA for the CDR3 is TGCGCCAGCAGCCAAGCCGGGGGAACCTACACCTTC.

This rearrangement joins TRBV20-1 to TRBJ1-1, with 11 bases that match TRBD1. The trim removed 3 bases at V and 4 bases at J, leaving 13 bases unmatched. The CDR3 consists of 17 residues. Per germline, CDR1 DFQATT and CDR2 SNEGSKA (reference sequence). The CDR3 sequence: CSASRGTGGQTVTEAFF. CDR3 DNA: TGCAGTGCTAGTCGCGGGACAGGGGGACAAACGGTCACTGAAGCTTTCTTT.

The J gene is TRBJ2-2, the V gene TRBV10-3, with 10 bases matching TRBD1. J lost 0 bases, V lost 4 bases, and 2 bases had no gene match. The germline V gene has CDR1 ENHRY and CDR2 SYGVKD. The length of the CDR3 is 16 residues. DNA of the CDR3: TGTGCCATCAGTGGACAGGGGGCTACGAACACCGGGGAGCTGTTTTTT. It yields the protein CAISGQGATNTGELFF.

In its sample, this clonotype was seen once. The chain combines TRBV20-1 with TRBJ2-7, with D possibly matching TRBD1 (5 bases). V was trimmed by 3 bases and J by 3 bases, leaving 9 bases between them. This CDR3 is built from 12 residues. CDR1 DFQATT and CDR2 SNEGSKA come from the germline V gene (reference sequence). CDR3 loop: CSARRTNYEQYF. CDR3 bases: TGCAGTGCTAGGAGGACAAACTACGAGCAGTACTTC.

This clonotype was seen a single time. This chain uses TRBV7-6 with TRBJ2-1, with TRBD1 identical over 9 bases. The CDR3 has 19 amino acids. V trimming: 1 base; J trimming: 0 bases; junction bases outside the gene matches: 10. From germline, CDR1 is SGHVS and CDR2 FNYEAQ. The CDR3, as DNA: TGTGCCAGCAGCTTAGAGGCCGGGACAGGGAGCAGCTCCTACAATGAGCAGTTCTTC. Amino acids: CASSLEAGTGSSSYNEQFF.

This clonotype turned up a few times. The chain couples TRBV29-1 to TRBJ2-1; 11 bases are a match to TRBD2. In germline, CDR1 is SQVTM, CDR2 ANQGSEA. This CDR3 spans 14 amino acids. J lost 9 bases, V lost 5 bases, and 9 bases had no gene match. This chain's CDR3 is CSVSPGLAGGEQFF. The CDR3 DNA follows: TGCAGCGTTTCCCCCGGGCTAGCGGGAGGTGAGCAGTTCTTC.

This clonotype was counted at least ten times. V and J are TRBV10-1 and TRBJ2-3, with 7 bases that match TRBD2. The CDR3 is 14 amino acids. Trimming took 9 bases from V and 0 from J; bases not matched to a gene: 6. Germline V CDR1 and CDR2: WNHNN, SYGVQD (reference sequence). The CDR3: CASGAGTSTDTQYF. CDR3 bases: TGCGCCAGTGGAGCGGGAACTAGCACAGATACGCAGTATTTT.

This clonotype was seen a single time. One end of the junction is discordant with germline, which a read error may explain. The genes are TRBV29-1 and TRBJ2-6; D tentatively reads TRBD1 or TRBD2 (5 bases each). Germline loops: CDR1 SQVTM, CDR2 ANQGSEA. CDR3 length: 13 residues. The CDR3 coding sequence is TGCAGCGTAAGAGGGTCTGGGGCCAACGTCCCGACTTTC. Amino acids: CSVRGSGANVPTF.

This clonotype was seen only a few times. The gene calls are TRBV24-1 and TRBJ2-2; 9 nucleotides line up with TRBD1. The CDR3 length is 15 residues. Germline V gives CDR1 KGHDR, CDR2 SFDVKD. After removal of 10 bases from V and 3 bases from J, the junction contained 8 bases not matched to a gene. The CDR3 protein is CATAGTGFDTGELFF. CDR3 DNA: TGTGCCACTGCCGGGACAGGGTTTGACACCGGGGAGCTGTTTTTT.